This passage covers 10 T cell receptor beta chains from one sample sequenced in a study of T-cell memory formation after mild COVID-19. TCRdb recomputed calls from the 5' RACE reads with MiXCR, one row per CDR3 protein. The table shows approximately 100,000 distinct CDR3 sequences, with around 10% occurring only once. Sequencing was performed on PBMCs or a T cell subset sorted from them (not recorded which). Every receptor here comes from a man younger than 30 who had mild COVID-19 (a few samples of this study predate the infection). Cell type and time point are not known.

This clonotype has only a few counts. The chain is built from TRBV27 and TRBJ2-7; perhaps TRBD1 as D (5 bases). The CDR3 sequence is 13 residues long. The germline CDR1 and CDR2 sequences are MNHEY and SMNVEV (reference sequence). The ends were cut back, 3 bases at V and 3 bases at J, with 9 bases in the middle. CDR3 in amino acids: CASSFGRDYEQYF. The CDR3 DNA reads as TGTGCCAGCAGTTTCGGCAGGGACTACGAGCAGTACTTC.

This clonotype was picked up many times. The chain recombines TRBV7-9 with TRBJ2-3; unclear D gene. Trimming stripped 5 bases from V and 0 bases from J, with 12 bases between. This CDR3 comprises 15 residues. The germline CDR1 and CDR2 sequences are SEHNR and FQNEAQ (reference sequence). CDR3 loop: CASSPSSVSTDTQYF. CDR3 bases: TGTGCCAGCAGCCCTTCCTCGGTTAGCACAGATACGCAGTATTTT.

The CDR3 DNA is TGTGCCAGCAGACGAACTAGCGGGGGGACCTACAATGAGCAGTTCTTC. Translation gives CASRRTSGGTYNEQFF. The chain employs TRBV6-5 and TRBJ2-1, with 12 nucleotides matching TRBD2. The CDR3 is made up of 16 amino acids. J was trimmed by 2 bases and V by 6 bases; bases with no gene match: 5. Germline V gene data show CDR1 as MNHEY and CDR2 as SVGAGI.

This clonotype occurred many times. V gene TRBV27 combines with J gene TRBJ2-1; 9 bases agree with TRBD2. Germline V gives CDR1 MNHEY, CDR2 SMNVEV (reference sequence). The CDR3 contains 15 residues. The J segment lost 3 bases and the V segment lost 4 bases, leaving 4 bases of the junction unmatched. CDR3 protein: CASSSRGGVYNEQFF. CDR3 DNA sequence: TGTGCCAGCAGTTCACGCGGGGGGGTCTACAATGAGCAGTTCTTC.

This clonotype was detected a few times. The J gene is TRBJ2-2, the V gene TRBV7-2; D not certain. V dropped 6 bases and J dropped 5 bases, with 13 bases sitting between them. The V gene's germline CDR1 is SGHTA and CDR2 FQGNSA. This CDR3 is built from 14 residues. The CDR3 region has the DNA TGTGCCAGCAGAAAGGGTCCTTTGACCGGGGAGCTGTTTTTT. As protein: CASRKGPLTGELFF.

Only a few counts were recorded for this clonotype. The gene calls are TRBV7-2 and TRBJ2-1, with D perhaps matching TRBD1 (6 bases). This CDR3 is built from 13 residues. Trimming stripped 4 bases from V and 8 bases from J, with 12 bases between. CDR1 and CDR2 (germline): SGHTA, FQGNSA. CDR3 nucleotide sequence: TGTGCCAGCAGCTCGATGGGGGCCGATGAGCAGTTCTTC. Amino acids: CASSSMGADEQFF.

For the CDR3, the DNA is TGCGCCAGCAGCTACAGGGCCCCCATGAACACTGAAGCTTTCTTT. Translating it yields CASSYRAPMNTEAFF. The J gene is TRBJ1-1, the V gene TRBV5-1, with D tentatively TRBD1 (6 bases). The CDR3 covers 15 residues. Trimming removed 3 bases at V and 0 bases at J, with 12 bases between. Germline V gene data show CDR1 as SGHRS and CDR2 as YFSETQ.

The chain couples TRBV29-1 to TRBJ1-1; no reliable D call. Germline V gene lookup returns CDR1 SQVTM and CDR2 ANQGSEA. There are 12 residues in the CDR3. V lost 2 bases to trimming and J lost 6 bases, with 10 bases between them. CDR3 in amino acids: CSVETQFAEAFF. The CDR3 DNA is TGCAGCGTTGAAACACAGTTCGCTGAAGCTTTCTTT.

CDR3 DNA sequence: TGTGCCAGCAGCCCGCGGACTAGCGGGGGTAGCTCCTACAATGAGCAGTTCTTC. Its translation is CASSPRTSGGSSYNEQFF. V gene TRBV7-9 combines with J gene TRBJ2-1, with 13 bases fitting TRBD2. Per the germline V gene, CDR1 is SEHNR and CDR2 is FQNEAQ (reference sequence). V trimming: 5 bases; J trimming: 0 bases; junction bases outside the gene matches: 7. This CDR3 is 18 amino acids long.

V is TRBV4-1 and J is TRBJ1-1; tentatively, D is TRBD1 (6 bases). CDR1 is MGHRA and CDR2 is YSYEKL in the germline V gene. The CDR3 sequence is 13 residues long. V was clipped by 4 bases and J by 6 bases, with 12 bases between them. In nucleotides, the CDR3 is TGCGCCAGCAGCCCTGTGACAGGCCCTGAAGCTTTCTTT. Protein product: CASSPVTGPEAFF.